A single sample gave rise to the 19 T cell receptor beta chains below, sequenced in a study of cytomegalovirus exposure and HLA in healthy donors (TCRdb year 2017). Library prep was done by the immunoSEQ multiplex PCR assay. A mixture of 60 forward primers for TCR Vbeta segments and 13 reverse primers for TCR Jbeta segments was used in the multiplex PCR. TCRdb limited this immuneACCESS table to in-frame rearrangements with V and J called. A share of clones is missing; checked studies link under half to unresolved V genes, and the rest is unexplained. Here the sample has roughly 98,000 clones; 75% to 80% occur a single time. The ten largest account for roughly 7.7% of the sample. The sequenced sample consisted of PBMCs. The receptors were sampled from a female donor in good health and CMV-seronegative.

The V call is TRBV7-6, the J call TRBJ2-2; 10 bases align to TRBD1. The length of the CDR3 is 17 residues. The germline gives CDR1 SGHVS, CDR2 FNYEAQ. V shed 5 bases, J shed 8 bases, and the junction held 14 bases outside the gene matches. The CDR3 reads CASSPLWGQGRHGELFF. As DNA, the CDR3 is TGTGCCAGCAGCCCGCTGTGGGGACAGGGGCGCCATGGGGAGCTGTTTTTT.

This clone was recorded only once. The chain carries TRBV18 and TRBJ2-7, with D perhaps TRBD2 (7 bases). The germline V and J ends were trimmed by 3 bases and 13 bases, with 25 bases remaining between them. The germline V gene has CDR1 KGHSH and CDR2 LQKENI. This CDR3 has 15 residues. CDR3 in amino acids: CASSPVATSRGADYF. DNA for the CDR3: TGTGCCAGCTCACCGGTTGCGACTAGCAGGGGAGCAGACTACTTC.

This clone occurred many times. The chain combines TRBV7-2 with TRBJ2-7; TRBD1 might be the D (6 bases). Trimming pared 5 bases from V and 3 bases from J, leaving 20 bases between. The germline V gene encodes CDR1 SGHTA and CDR2 FQGNSA. The CDR3 has 16 amino acids. The CDR3 coding sequence is TGTGCCAGCAGCCTAAGGGGTGGCCAGGGGAACTACGAGCAGTACTTC. Translating gives CASSLRGGQGNYEQYF.

This clone appeared a single time. This rearrangement joins TRBV7-2 to TRBJ2-3; TRBD1 is a possible D gene (5 bases). The ends were cut back, 4 bases at V and 0 bases at J, with 11 bases in the middle. Per germline, CDR1 SGHTA and CDR2 FQGNSA. The CDR3 sequence is 15 residues long. Here the CDR3 DNA reads TGTGCCAGCAGCTCCCAGGGCACCAGCACAGATACGCAGTATTTT. This translates into CASSSQGTSTDTQYF.

CDR3 DNA sequence: TGTGCCTGGAGTGTAAACAGGGGGAACACTGAAGCTTTCTTT. Translated, it gives CAWSVNRGNTEAFF. The chain recombines TRBV30 with TRBJ1-1; the match to TRBD1 covers 7 bases. This CDR3 has 14 amino acids. J lost 1 base, V lost 0 bases, and 2 bases had no gene match. Per germline, CDR1 GTSNPN and CDR2 SVGIG (reference sequence).

Regarding this clone: The identical CDR3 is also encoded by other nucleotide sequences in the sample. The V gene is TRBV18, the J gene TRBJ2-1, with 11 nucleotides matching TRBD1. From germline, CDR1 is KGHSH and CDR2 LQKENI. The CDR3 has 13 amino acids. V trimming: 3 bases; J trimming: 8 bases; junction bases outside the gene matches: 0. Written as DNA, the CDR3 is TGTGCCAGCTCACCGGGACAGGGGGATGAGCAGTTCTTC. It codes for CASSPGQGDEQFF.

This chain joins TRBV2 and TRBJ1-2; 12 nucleotides match TRBD1. J was trimmed by 8 bases and V by 8 bases; bases with no gene match: 12. Germline loops: CDR1 SNHLY, CDR2 FYNNEI. This CDR3 is built from 15 residues. The CDR3 DNA is TGTGCCAGCCTAATCCCGGGACAGGGGGCTGGGGGCTACACCTTC. This sequence encodes CASLIPGQGAGGYTF.

This chain connects TRBV5-4 to TRBJ2-2; unclear D gene. V shed 4 bases and J shed 7 bases, with 8 bases lying between them. CDR1 SGHNT and CDR2 YYREEE come from the germline V gene (reference sequence). The CDR3 length is 12 residues. Here the CDR3 reads CASSTDFGELFF. For the CDR3, the DNA is TGTGCCAGCAGCACCGACTTCGGGGAGCTGTTTTTT.

The chain is built from TRBV6-5 and TRBJ1-2; D not certain. The CDR3 is 12 residues long. V lost 7 bases to trimming and J lost 6 bases, with 12 bases between them. Germline V gene sequence: CDR1 MNHEY, CDR2 SVGAGI. The CDR3 DNA follows: TGTGCCAGCAAGAGTCCAGGCCATGGCTACACCTTC. Protein: CASKSPGHGYTF.

This clone appeared once. Other DNA variants within this sample encode the same CDR3. The chain couples TRBV5-1 to TRBJ1-1, with D perhaps TRBD1 (5 bases). The V and J ends lost 0 bases and 1 base respectively, with 10 bases between them. CDR3 length: 15 amino acids. Germline CDR1 SGHRS, CDR2 YFSETQ. The CDR3 reads CASSLEGARNTEAFF. The CDR3 DNA reads as TGCGCCAGCAGCTTGGAAGGGGCGAGGAACACTGAAGCTTTCTTT.

V and J are TRBV7-8 and TRBJ2-7, with D possibly being TRBD2 (6 bases). V was clipped by 3 bases and J by 3 bases, with 12 bases between them. Germline-derived CDR1 and CDR2 are SGHVS and FQNEAQ. The CDR3 is 14 residues long. The CDR3 region is CASSLRLDYYEQYF. For the CDR3, the DNA is TGTGCCAGCAGCTTGAGACTAGACTACTACGAGCAGTACTTC.

The rearrangement links TRBV7-3 to TRBJ1-2; a possible D gene is TRBD1 (5 bases). CDR1 and CDR2 (germline): SGHTA, FQGTGA. This CDR3 contains 14 residues. V was cut by 5 bases and J by 2 bases, with 12 bases left in between. CDR3 loop: CASSPDSLNYGYTF. The DNA for the CDR3 is TGTGCCAGCAGCCCAGACAGTCTCAACTATGGCTACACCTTC.

The chain combines TRBV30 with TRBJ2-7; D is unresolved. The V end lost 5 bases, the J end lost 0 bases, and 23 bases lay between the germline ends. The CDR3 runs to 17 residues. CDR1 and CDR2 (germline): GTSNPN, SVGIG (reference sequence). The CDR3 spells CAWSDGFHKQGSYEQYF. CDR3 DNA: TGTGCCTGGTCAGACGGGTTCCACAAGCAAGGCTCCTACGAGCAGTACTTC.

The CDR3 spells CASSADRDRVHEQYF. CDR3 DNA: TGTGCCAGCAGTGCAGACCGGGACAGGGTTCACGAGCAGTACTTC. This chain connects TRBV2 to TRBJ2-7; TRBD1 matches 9 bases. Germline V gene data show CDR1 as SNHLY and CDR2 as FYNNEI. V shed 4 bases, J shed 5 bases, and the junction held 9 bases outside the gene matches. This CDR3 has 15 amino acids.

This clone showed up just a few times. The rearrangement links TRBV18 to TRBJ1-4; D gene uncertain. Trimming removed 2 bases from V and 6 bases from J, with 7 bases in between. The CDR3 is 13 residues long. Germline V gene sequence: CDR1 KGHSH, CDR2 LQKENI. As DNA, the CDR3 is TGTGCCAGCTCACCAGGGAGGGATGAAAAACTGTTTTTT. Translated, it gives CASSPGRDEKLFF.

V gene TRBV6-5 combines with J gene TRBJ1-2; tentative D call: TRBD1 (6 bases). The germline CDR1 and CDR2 sequences are MNHEY and SVGAGI. There are 16 residues in the CDR3. Trimming took off 0 bases at V and 0 bases at J, with 11 bases between the two ends. CDR3 DNA: TGTGCCAGCAGTTACTCTACAGGGCTTTCTAACTATGGCTACACCTTC. Translation gives CASSYSTGLSNYGYTF.

The V and J genes are TRBV19 and TRBJ2-1, with 7 bases that match TRBD2. Trimming took 4 bases from V and 4 from J; bases not matched to a gene: 4. The CDR3 is 14 amino acids. Germline V gene sequence: CDR1 LNHDA, CDR2 SQIVND (reference sequence). As DNA, the CDR3 is TGTGCCAGTAGTAAGGCTAGCGGATACAATGAGCAGTTCTTC. Protein sequence: CASSKASGYNEQFF.

A note on this clone: The same CDR3 arises from other DNA sequences in this sample as well. The rearrangement uses TRBV9 and TRBJ2-3; D possibly corresponds to TRBD2 (5 bases). Trimming shortened V by 0 bases and J by 1 base, and 9 bases separated the two germline ends. Germline loops: CDR1 SGDLS, CDR2 YYNGEE. CDR3 size: 15 residues. The CDR3 spells CASSVALGGTDTQYF. CDR3 nucleotide sequence: TGTGCCAGCAGCGTAGCGCTGGGAGGCACAGATACGCAGTATTTT.

The chain uses TRBV4-2 and TRBJ2-3, with 11 bases matching TRBD2. This CDR3 region has 15 residues. From germline, CDR1 is LGHNA and CDR2 YNFKEQ. J was trimmed by 3 bases and V by 4 bases; bases with no gene match: 3. The CDR3 DNA follows: TGTGCCAGCAGCCCACTAGCGGGAGTGACAGATACGCAGTATTTT. Translating gives CASSPLAGVTDTQYF.